The sequence of this T cell receptor beta chain was determined in a study of OX40 agonist ivuxolimab in advanced cancers. Overall study context: At 82.7% male, the cohort had a mean age of around 56 years, ranging from 23 to 79.

About this clone itself: Its matching antigen is unknown.

Points from the study as a whole: Certain nonresponders additionally had low normalized T-cell clonal expansion. Clonal expansion was seen in CD4+ and CD8+ blood T cells by week 6 at 0.1 to 3.0 mg/kg.

The CDR3 has 13 residues. Per the germline V gene, CDR1 is KGHSH and CDR2 is LQKENI. The V end lost 2 bases, the J end lost 3 bases, and 7 bases lay between the germline ends. Data came from immunoSEQ multiplex PCR; TCRdb stores just in-frame clones and leaves some out. The table records approximately 47,000 clones, around 87% of them present only once. The specimen was CD4+ or CD8+ T cells sorted from blood, collected in a trial of the OX40 agonist ivuxolimab. The chain has TRBV18 and TRBJ1-1, with D perhaps TRBD1 (5 bases). The origin of this receptor is an adult with an advanced solid tumor such as melanoma, head and neck, liver or kidney cancer. In DNA form, the CDR3 reads TGTGCCAGCTCACCAGGGGCCGACACTGAAGCTTTCTTT. Its protein product is CASSPGADTEAFF.